What follows are 17 T cell receptor beta chains derived from one specimen sequenced in a study of blood T cells in healthy people across ages (dated by TCRdb to between 2014 and 2017). The library was prepared using 5' RACE. Data came from an Illumina HiSeq 2500. A second PCR of about 7 to 12 cycles was run with a J-beta primer mix and a sample-barcoded 5' primer. TCRdb ran its own pipeline on the public reads, namely fastp trimming at Q25 and MiXCR clone calling, and kept in-frame beta chains. Every entry covers one CDR3 protein and lists the most common genes and DNA from its rows. The sample records hundreds of thousands of distinct CDR3 sequences, around 45% of which are singletons. The ten most abundant clones make up roughly 18% of the sample. Sequencing was done on a sample of blood. These receptors were taken from a man aged 60 to 69 in good health.

This clonotype was seen only once. At one end the junction does not follow the germline gene, possibly because of a read error. The chain has TRBV20-1 and TRBJ2-1; D remains unclear. CDR1 is DFQATT and CDR2 is SNEGSKA in the germline V gene (reference sequence). The CDR3 spans 13 residues. The CDR3 spells CSARDVPYKEQFF. Here the CDR3 DNA reads TGCAGTGCTAGAGATGTCCCCTACAAGGAGCAGTTCTTC.

A few counts support this clonotype. V is TRBV6-5 and J is TRBJ2-5, with D unclear. Germline CDR1 MNHEY, CDR2 SVGAGI. V dropped 2 bases and J dropped 7 bases, with 8 bases sitting between them. The CDR3 extends over 12 amino acids. CDR3 amino acids: CASSYRLGTQYF. CDR3 coding DNA: TGTGCCAGCAGTTACAGGTTGGGGACCCAGTACTTC.

The chain uses TRBV4-3 and TRBJ1-4; D possibly corresponds to TRBD1 (5 bases). The CDR3 loop spans 16 amino acids. Trimming took 0 bases from V and 6 from J, leaving 14 bases between them. The germline V gene has CDR1 LGHNA and CDR2 YSLEER. Here the CDR3 DNA reads TGCGCCAGCAGCCAAGATAAAAGGACATCGTATGAAAAACTGTTTTTT. Protein sequence: CASSQDKRTSYEKLFF.

This rearrangement joins TRBV27 to TRBJ2-5, with 9 positions matching TRBD2. CDR3 length: 15 residues. V was pared by 4 bases and J by 7 bases, with 10 bases of the junction left unmatched. Germline CDR1 MNHEY, CDR2 SMNVEV (reference sequence). CDR3 bases: TGTGCCAGCAGTTCCCTAAGCGGGAGGATTGGGACCCAGTACTTC. The encoded protein is CASSSLSGRIGTQYF.

This chain joins TRBV12-3 or TRBV12-4 and TRBJ2-2; 9 bases line up with TRBD1. The V segment lost 6 bases and the J segment 9 bases; nucleotides outside the gene matches: 8. The CDR3 has 14 amino acids. This CDR3 reads CASSRGTGWRELFF. CDR3 coding DNA: TGTGCCAGCAGCCGGGGGACAGGGTGGAGGGAGCTGTTTTTT.

This clonotype came up a few times. This rearrangement joins TRBV20-1 to TRBJ2-7; weak D call: TRBD2 (5 bases). Germline V gives CDR1 DFQATT, CDR2 SNEGSKA (reference sequence). The CDR3 extends over 15 amino acids. Trimming pared 2 bases from V and 1 base from J, leaving 15 bases between. The CDR3 region has the DNA TGCAGTGCTAGATCGGCCACGACGGGGTCCTACGAGCAGTACTTC. It specifies CSARSATTGSYEQYF.

The V call is TRBV9, the J call TRBJ2-3; D is perhaps TRBD2 (6 bases). The V gene lost 3 bases and the J gene lost 2 bases, with 13 bases spanning the gap. From germline, CDR1 is SGDLS and CDR2 YYNGEE. CDR3 length: 15 amino acids. The CDR3: CASSARGGDTDTQYF. DNA for the CDR3: TGTGCCAGCAGCGCCAGAGGCGGGGACACAGATACGCAGTATTTT. The full variable domain, completed using reference TRBV9 and TRBJ2-3, is DSGVTQTPKHLITATGQRVTLRCSPRSGDLSVYWYQQSLDQGLQFLIQYYNGEERAKGNILERFSAQQFPDLHSELNLSSLELGDSALYFCASSARGGDTDTQYFGPGTRLTVL.

The rearrangement links TRBV7-2 to TRBJ2-7; no clear D. The J call is uncertain, as TRBJ2-5 better fits the DNA end. The CDR3 sequence is 15 residues long. CDR1 and CDR2 (germline): SGHTA, FQGNSA. The CDR3 loop is CASSSRPPYQETQYF. As DNA, the CDR3 is TGTGCCAGCAGCTCCCGACCCCCGTACCAAGAGACCCAGTACTTC.

V usage is TRBV7-2 and J usage is TRBJ1-4; 7 bases line up with TRBD1. The CDR3 has 15 residues. With V trimmed by 0 bases and J by 8 bases, 6 bases remained unmatched. Germline V gene sequence: CDR1 SGHTA, CDR2 FQGNSA. DNA for the CDR3: TGTGCCAGCAGCTTAGCGCAGACAGGGAACGAAAAACTGTTTTTT. Protein sequence: CASSLAQTGNEKLFF.

The chain uses TRBV12-3 or TRBV12-4 and TRBJ2-1; TRBD1 aligns across 8 bases. This CDR3 spans 15 amino acids. V lost 4 bases to trimming and J lost 5 bases; unmatched junction nucleotides: 7. CDR3: CASSSDRGRHNEQFF. As DNA, the CDR3 is TGTGCCAGCAGTTCCGACAGGGGTCGACACAATGAGCAGTTCTTC.

The V call is TRBV5-6, the J call TRBJ2-1; D ambiguous. The V gene's germline CDR1 is SGHDT and CDR2 YYEEEE. The CDR3 sequence is 13 residues long. Trimming pared 3 bases from V and 5 bases from J, leaving 9 bases between. This CDR3 reads CASSWLGDNEQFF. For the CDR3, the DNA is TGTGCCAGCAGCTGGTTAGGTGACAATGAGCAGTTCTTC.

As concerns this clonotype: At one of its ends the junction is not consistent with the germline gene, which may arise from a read error. This chain uses TRBV12-3 or TRBV12-4 with TRBJ2-5, with 11 positions matching TRBD2. CDR3 length equals 13 residues. The CDR3 bases are TGTGCCGGCAGACTAGCGGGGCTAGAGACCCAGTACTTC. Encoded protein: CAGRLAGLETQYF.

The chain has TRBV3-1 and TRBJ2-6; a possible D gene is TRBD1 (5 bases). Trimming took off 3 bases at V and 2 bases at J, with 8 bases between the two ends. The germline gives CDR1 LGHDT, CDR2 YNNKEL (reference sequence). The CDR3 has 15 residues. DNA of the CDR3: TGTGCCAGCAGCCAGACAGCAGCTGGGGCCAACGTCCTGACTTTC. It is translated as CASSQTAAGANVLTF.

This chain uses TRBV6-5 with TRBJ1-2; a possible D gene is TRBD1 (5 bases). Per germline, CDR1 MNHEY and CDR2 SVGAGI. V dropped 5 bases and J dropped 3 bases, with 19 bases sitting between them. The CDR3 has 16 amino acids. The CDR3 DNA reads as TGTGCCAGCAGTCCCTTAACTCCGGTGGGGGACTATGGCTACACCTTC. It encodes CASSPLTPVGDYGYTF.

The CDR3 loop is CASSLTPGTGTETQYF. CDR3 nucleotides: TGTGCCAGCAGCTTGACTCCCGGGACAGGGACAGAGACCCAGTACTTC. V and J are TRBV5-6 and TRBJ2-5; TRBD1 agrees at 9 bases. In germline, CDR1 is SGHDT, CDR2 YYEEEE. V lost 1 base to trimming and J lost 4 bases; unmatched junction nucleotides: 8. The CDR3 consists of 16 residues.

This clonotype showed up just a few times. The chain has TRBV4-1 and TRBJ2-7; 10 bases are a match to TRBD2. V trimming: 1 base; J trimming: 4 bases; junction bases outside the gene matches: 7. The CDR3 totals 16 residues. In germline, CDR1 is MGHRA, CDR2 YSYEKL. The CDR3 nucleotides read TGCGCCAGCAGCCAAGCCTCAGCGGGGGGGTTATACGAGCAGTACTTC. Encoded protein: CASSQASAGGLYEQYF.

This clonotype appeared a few times. In DNA form, the CDR3 reads TGTGCCACCAGTGACCCCACCGGGGAGCTGTTTTTT. Translation gives CATSDPTGELFF. The chain combines TRBV24-1 with TRBJ2-2; D unresolved. The CDR3 has 12 residues. Trimming cost V 4 bases and J 4 bases, with 3 bases left between them. The germline V gene encodes CDR1 KGHDR and CDR2 SFDVKD.